This TCR beta chain was obtained from a study of T cells in Graves' hyperthyroidism and ophthalmopathy. V dropped 5 bases and J dropped 1; count of bases not matched to a gene: 21. The CDR3 sequence is 20 residues long. The germline V gene has CDR1 SGHAT and CDR2 FQNNGV. This clonotype turned up a few times. Isolation of PBMCs was performed on 9.5 to 10 ml fresh peripheral blood. Amplified TCR beta CDR3 regions derived from RNA transcripts. Initially, a first-round RT-PCR of the TCR CDR3 employed the HTBI primer set. TCRdb processed the multiplex PCR reads anew with MiXCR; each CDR3 protein has one entry. The table shows fewer than 700,000 distinct CDR3 sequences, with roughly a sixth occurring only once.

The TCR comes from a woman between 18 and 29 years old with Graves' ophthalmopathy. V usage is TRBV11-2 and J usage is TRBJ1-1; TRBD1 matches 8 bases. Specimen: blood. The CDR3 sequence: CASSATGDLYDPSGNTEAFF. In DNA, the CDR3 is TGTGCCAGCAGCGCGACAGGGGACCTTTATGATCCCAGTGGGAACACTGAAGCTTTCTTT.